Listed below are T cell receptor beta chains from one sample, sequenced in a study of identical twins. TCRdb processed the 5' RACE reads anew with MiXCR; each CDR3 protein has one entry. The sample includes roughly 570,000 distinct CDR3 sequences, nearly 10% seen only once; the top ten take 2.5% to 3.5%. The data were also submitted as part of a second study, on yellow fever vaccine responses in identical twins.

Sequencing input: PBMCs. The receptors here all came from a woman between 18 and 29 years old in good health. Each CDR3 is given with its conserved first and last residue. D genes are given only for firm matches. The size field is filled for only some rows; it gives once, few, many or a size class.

cdr3_aa: CASSKALGGTSTYEQYF
cdr3_nt: TGTGCCAGCAGCAAAGCGCTGGGGGGAACTTCCACCTACGAGCAGTACTTC
j_call: TRBJ2-7
clone_size: many
d_call: -
v_call: TRBV21-1

cdr3_aa: CASSADWSSYNEQFF
cdr3_nt: TGTGCCAGCAGCGCGGACTGGAGCTCCTACAATGAGCAGTTCTTC
j_call: TRBJ2-1
clone_size: few
d_call: -
v_call: TRBV5-5

cdr3_aa: CASSLFEGNTGELFF
cdr3_nt: TGCGCCAGCAGCTTGTTTGAGGGGAACACCGGGGAGCTGTTTTTT
j_call: TRBJ2-2
clone_size: few
d_call: -
v_call: TRBV5-1

cdr3_aa: CASRAVATYEQYF
cdr3_nt: TGTGCCAGCAGGGCTGTCGCAACCTACGAGCAGTACTTC
j_call: TRBJ2-7
clone_size: few
d_call: -
v_call: TRBV7-9

cdr3_aa: CASSSGIGQPFEEQYF
cdr3_nt: TGTGCCAGCAGCTCCGGGATTGGACAGCCTTTTGAAGAGCAGTACTTC
j_call: TRBJ2-7
clone_size: -
d_call: -
v_call: TRBV7-2

cdr3_aa: CASSQDLGGSCHF
cdr3_nt: TGTGCCAGCAGCCAAGATCTTGGTGGGAGCTGCCACTTC
j_call: TRBJ2-1
clone_size: few
d_call: -
v_call: TRBV3-1

cdr3_aa: CASSEVEAAGEKLFF
cdr3_nt: TGTGCCAGCAGTGAAGTTGAGGCCGCCGGTGAAAAACTGTTTTTT
j_call: TRBJ1-4
clone_size: few
d_call: -
v_call: TRBV2

cdr3_aa: CASSQDHGRAPDTQYF
cdr3_nt: TGCGCCAGCAGCCAAGATCATGGCAGGGCACCAGATACGCAGTATTTT
j_call: TRBJ2-3
clone_size: few
d_call: -
v_call: TRBV4-3

cdr3_aa: CASSFSGQGFYEQYF
cdr3_nt: TGTGCCAGCAGTTTCTCGGGACAGGGCTTCTACGAGCAGTACTTC
j_call: TRBJ2-7
clone_size: many
d_call: TRBD1
v_call: TRBV12-3/TRBV12-4

cdr3_aa: CASSLGGLKNEQYF
cdr3_nt: TGTGCCAGCAGCTTAGGAGGGTTAAAGAACGAGCAGTACTTC
j_call: TRBJ2-7
clone_size: -
d_call: -
v_call: TRBV11-3

cdr3_aa: CASGSWRPQETQYF
cdr3_nt: TGTGCTAGTGGTTCTTGGAGGCCACAAGAGACCCAGTACTTC
j_call: TRBJ2-5
clone_size: -
d_call: -
v_call: TRBV12-5

cdr3_aa: CATSDAGQYQETQYF
cdr3_nt: TGTGCCACCAGTGATGCGGGACAATACCAAGAGACCCAGTACTTC
j_call: TRBJ2-5
clone_size: few
d_call: -
v_call: TRBV24-1

cdr3_aa: CASRQTPGGTDTQYF
cdr3_nt: TGTGCCAGCAGACAAACCCCGGGGGGGACAGATACGCAGTATTTT
j_call: TRBJ2-3
clone_size: many
d_call: TRBD2
v_call: TRBV28

cdr3_aa: CASSLADRVDEKLFF
cdr3_nt: TGCGCCAGCAGCTTGGCCGATAGGGTAGACGAAAAACTGTTTTTT
j_call: TRBJ1-4
clone_size: -
d_call: -
v_call: TRBV5-1

cdr3_aa: CASRRGDRGFYGYTF
cdr3_nt: TGTGCCAGCAGAAGAGGGGACAGGGGGTTCTATGGCTACACCTTC
j_call: TRBJ1-2
clone_size: few
d_call: TRBD1
v_call: TRBV27

cdr3_aa: CASSPRELAGLGEQYF
cdr3_nt: TGTGCCAGCTCACCACGGGAACTAGCGGGATTGGGGGAGCAGTACTTC
j_call: TRBJ2-7
clone_size: few
d_call: TRBD2
v_call: TRBV18

cdr3_aa: CSVQNQGSNGYTF
cdr3_nt: TGCAGCGTTCAGAACCAGGGCTCAAATGGCTACACCTTC
j_call: TRBJ1-2
clone_size: -
d_call: -
v_call: TRBV29-1

cdr3_aa: CASRQQGINSPLHF
cdr3_nt: TGTGCCAGCAGACAGCAGGGAATCAATTCACCCCTCCACTTT
j_call: TRBJ1-6
clone_size: few
d_call: -
v_call: TRBV12-3/TRBV12-4

cdr3_aa: CASSLGKGGSDTEAFF
cdr3_nt: TGTGCCAGCAGCTTAGGAAAGGGAGGGAGTGACACTGAAGCTTTCTTT
j_call: TRBJ1-1
clone_size: -
d_call: -
v_call: TRBV7-9

cdr3_aa: CASSYLGLGGETQYF
cdr3_nt: TGTGCCAGCAGTTACTTGGGACTAGGGGGAGAGACCCAGTACTTC
j_call: TRBJ2-5
clone_size: -
d_call: TRBD2
v_call: TRBV6-5

cdr3_aa: CASSLRDSALETQYF
cdr3_nt: TGCGCCAGCAGCTTGCGGGATAGCGCACTAGAGACCCAGTACTTC
j_call: TRBJ2-5
clone_size: -
d_call: -
v_call: TRBV5-1

cdr3_aa: CASSFWRRSTDTQYF
cdr3_nt: TGTGCCAGCAGCTTTTGGCGGAGGAGCACAGATACGCAGTATTTT
j_call: TRBJ2-3
clone_size: -
d_call: -
v_call: TRBV7-9

cdr3_aa: CASSVEGGKGTEAFF
cdr3_nt: TGTGCCAGCAGCGTAGAAGGAGGGAAAGGCACTGAAGCTTTCTTT
j_call: TRBJ1-1
clone_size: -
d_call: -
v_call: TRBV9

cdr3_aa: CASSQVRWRTGDGGELFF
cdr3_nt: TGTGCCAGCAGCCAAGTAAGGTGGCGGACAGGGGACGGCGGGGAGCTGTTTTTT
j_call: TRBJ2-2
clone_size: few
d_call: TRBD1
v_call: TRBV14

cdr3_aa: CASSFGGATYEQYF
cdr3_nt: TGTGCCAGCAGTTTTGGGGGGGCCACCTACGAGCAGTACTTC
j_call: TRBJ2-7
clone_size: many
d_call: -
v_call: TRBV28

cdr3_aa: CSARGGPSVGTQYF
cdr3_nt: TGCAGTGCTAGAGGGGGGCCGTCCGTCGGTACGCAGTATTTT
j_call: TRBJ2-3
clone_size: many
d_call: -
v_call: TRBV20-1

cdr3_aa: CASSLRLSAYEQYF
cdr3_nt: TGCGCCAGCAGCCTTAGACTTTCTGCCTACGAGCAGTACTTC
j_call: TRBJ2-7
clone_size: many
d_call: -
v_call: TRBV4-1

cdr3_aa: CASSEGPSGNSYEQYF
cdr3_nt: TGCGCCAGCAGCGAGGGGCCTAGCGGGAATTCCTACGAGCAGTACTTC
j_call: TRBJ2-7
clone_size: few
d_call: TRBD2
v_call: TRBV5-1

cdr3_aa: CASSLGLGRNQPQHF
cdr3_nt: TGTGCCAGCAGTTTAGGTCTGGGCAGAAATCAGCCCCAGCATTTT
j_call: TRBJ1-5
clone_size: many
d_call: -
v_call: TRBV12-3/TRBV12-4

cdr3_aa: CASSQGQGVVYEQYF
cdr3_nt: TGTGCCAGCAGCCAAGGACAGGGGGTAGTCTACGAGCAGTACTTC
j_call: TRBJ2-7
clone_size: -
d_call: TRBD1
v_call: TRBV12-3/TRBV12-4

cdr3_aa: CASSPPGSGRRGEQFF
cdr3_nt: TGTGCCAGTAGCCCCCCCGGTAGCGGGAGAAGAGGTGAGCAGTTCTTC
j_call: TRBJ2-1
clone_size: -
d_call: TRBD2
v_call: TRBV19

cdr3_aa: CSAGLALDNEQFF
cdr3_nt: TGCAGCGCGGGACTAGCGTTGGATAATGAGCAGTTCTTC
j_call: TRBJ2-1
clone_size: many
d_call: TRBD2
v_call: TRBV29-1

cdr3_aa: CASSHNYYEQYF
cdr3_nt: TGTGCCAGCAGCCACAATTACTACGAGCAGTACTTC
j_call: TRBJ2-7
clone_size: -
d_call: -
v_call: TRBV7-2

cdr3_aa: CASRGTGGYEQYF
cdr3_nt: TGTGCCAGCAGGGGGACAGGGGGATACGAGCAGTACTTC
j_call: TRBJ2-7
clone_size: few
d_call: TRBD1
v_call: TRBV11-2

cdr3_aa: CSALARLADQGNEQFF
cdr3_nt: TGCAGTGCTCTAGCCCGACTAGCGGACCAGGGCAATGAGCAGTTCTTC
j_call: TRBJ2-1
clone_size: -
d_call: TRBD2
v_call: TRBV20-1

cdr3_aa: CASSYSGDSNSPLHF
cdr3_nt: TGTGCCAGCAGTTACTCAGGGGACAGTAATTCACCCCTCCACTTT
j_call: TRBJ1-6
clone_size: many
d_call: TRBD1
v_call: TRBV6-5

cdr3_aa: CASSDEDRAVNEQFF
cdr3_nt: TGTGCCAGCAGTGACGAGGACAGAGCGGTGAATGAGCAGTTCTTC
j_call: TRBJ2-1
clone_size: few
d_call: -
v_call: TRBV6-4

cdr3_aa: CASSRGGTEAFF
cdr3_nt: TGCGCCAGCAGCCGAGGGGGAACTGAAGCTTTCTTT
j_call: TRBJ1-1
clone_size: many
d_call: -
v_call: TRBV4-1

cdr3_aa: CSARGFDQTSSYNEQFF
cdr3_nt: TGCAGTGCTAGAGGGTTTGACCAAACGAGCTCCTACAATGAGCAGTTCTTC
j_call: TRBJ2-1
clone_size: many
d_call: -
v_call: TRBV20-1

cdr3_aa: CASTARGGYTF
cdr3_nt: TGTGCCAGCACCGCTCGGGGGGGCTACACCTTC
j_call: TRBJ1-2
clone_size: few
d_call: -
v_call: TRBV28

cdr3_aa: CASSLRRLGGQETQYF
cdr3_nt: TGTGCCAGCAGCTTACGGCGGCTAGGAGGGCAAGAGACCCAGTACTTC
j_call: TRBJ2-5
clone_size: few
d_call: -
v_call: TRBV13

cdr3_aa: CASSVDSNQPQHF
cdr3_nt: TGCGCCAGCAGCGTGGATAGCAATCAGCCCCAGCATTTT
j_call: TRBJ1-5
clone_size: many
d_call: -
v_call: TRBV5-1

cdr3_aa: CASSSNTGQDNPSGRAGELFF
cdr3_nt: TGCGCCAGCAGCTCCAATACGGGACAGGACAACCCCTCAGGCCGTGCCGGGGAGCTGTTTTTT
j_call: TRBJ2-2
clone_size: -
d_call: TRBD1
v_call: TRBV5-1

cdr3_aa: CASSLLGLTNTEAFF
cdr3_nt: TGCGCCAGCAGCCTACTGGGACTAACGAACACTGAAGCTTTCTTT
j_call: TRBJ1-1
clone_size: many
d_call: -
v_call: TRBV5-1

cdr3_aa: CATSDARYKPGPQYF
cdr3_nt: TGTGCCACCAGTGACGCAAGATATAAGCCGGGCCCACAGTACTTC
j_call: TRBJ2-7
clone_size: few
d_call: -
v_call: TRBV24-1

cdr3_aa: CASSKTGVADTQYF
cdr3_nt: TGCGCCAGCAGCAAGACAGGGGTTGCAGATACGCAGTATTTT
j_call: TRBJ2-3
clone_size: -
d_call: TRBD1
v_call: TRBV5-1

cdr3_aa: CASSQEGQAVYEQYF
cdr3_nt: TGTGCCAGCAGCCAAGAGGGACAGGCCGTCTACGAGCAGTACTTC
j_call: TRBJ2-7
clone_size: many
d_call: TRBD1
v_call: TRBV4-2

cdr3_aa: CASRSSGRTYNEQFF
cdr3_nt: TGTGCCAGCAGGTCTAGCGGGCGTACCTACAATGAGCAGTTCTTC
j_call: TRBJ2-1
clone_size: few
d_call: TRBD2
v_call: TRBV6-1

cdr3_aa: CATSDGASGGLETQYF
cdr3_nt: TGTGCCACCAGTGATGGGGCTAGCGGGGGGTTAGAGACCCAGTACTTC
j_call: TRBJ2-5
clone_size: -
d_call: TRBD2
v_call: TRBV24-1

cdr3_aa: CSAPGGSSYNSPLHF
cdr3_nt: TGCAGTGCGCCCGGGGGATCCTCCTATAATTCACCCCTCCACTTT
j_call: TRBJ1-6
clone_size: -
d_call: -
v_call: TRBV20-1

cdr3_aa: CASSQDLMVYEQYF
cdr3_nt: TGCGCCAGCAGCCAAGATTTAATGGTTTACGAGCAGTACTTC
j_call: TRBJ2-7
clone_size: -
d_call: -
v_call: TRBV4-3

cdr3_aa: CASNLRPSGYNEQFF
cdr3_nt: TGTGCCAGCAACCTCAGACCCTCCGGATACAATGAGCAGTTCTTC
j_call: TRBJ2-1
clone_size: -
d_call: -
v_call: TRBV28